This T cell receptor (beta chain) was retrieved from a study of cytomegalovirus exposure and HLA in healthy donors. Whole-study context: The 90 to 150 validation repertoires, a later analysis reported, used the same platform as the 666 first-cohort repertoires.

Of note for this clone: The antigen remains unidentified.

The germline CDR1 and CDR2 sequences are MNHNY and SVGAGI (reference sequence). This CDR3 is 15 amino acids long. V lost 0 bases and J 0 bases, leaving 9 bases between the germline ends. General observations from the study: A later analysis found first-cohort TCR clusters tended to co-occur in the 120 validation repertoires. The study listed 164 cytomegalovirus-associated TCR beta chains.

Generated by immunoSEQ multiplex PCR, the TCRdb table keeps only in-frame clones and is missing some. The sample holds approximately 280,000 clones; more than 75% are singletons and the top ten take around 0.9%. The TCR comes from a woman under 30 in good health and CMV-seronegative. This chain joins TRBV6-6 and TRBJ2-7; a weak D match, TRBD1 (5 bases). Sequencing was performed on PBMCs. The CDR3 DNA reads TGTGCCAGCAGTTACTCGGAGACAGCCTCCTACGAGCAGTACTTC. Translated: CASSYSETASYEQYF.